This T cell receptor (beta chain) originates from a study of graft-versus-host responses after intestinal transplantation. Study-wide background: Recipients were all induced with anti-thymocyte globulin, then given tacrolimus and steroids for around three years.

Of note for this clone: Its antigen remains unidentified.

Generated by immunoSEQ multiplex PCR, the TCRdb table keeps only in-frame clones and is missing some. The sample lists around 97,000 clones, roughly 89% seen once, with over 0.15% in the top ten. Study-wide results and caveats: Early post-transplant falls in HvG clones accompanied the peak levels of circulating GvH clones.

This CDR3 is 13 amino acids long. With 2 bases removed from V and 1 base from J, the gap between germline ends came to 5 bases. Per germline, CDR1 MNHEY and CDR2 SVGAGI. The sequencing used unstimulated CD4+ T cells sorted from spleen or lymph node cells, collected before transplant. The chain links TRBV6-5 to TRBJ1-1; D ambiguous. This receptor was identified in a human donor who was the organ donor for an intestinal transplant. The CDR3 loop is CASSYAPNTEAFF. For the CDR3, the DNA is TGTGCCAGCAGTTACGCGCCGAACACTGAAGCTTTCTTT.